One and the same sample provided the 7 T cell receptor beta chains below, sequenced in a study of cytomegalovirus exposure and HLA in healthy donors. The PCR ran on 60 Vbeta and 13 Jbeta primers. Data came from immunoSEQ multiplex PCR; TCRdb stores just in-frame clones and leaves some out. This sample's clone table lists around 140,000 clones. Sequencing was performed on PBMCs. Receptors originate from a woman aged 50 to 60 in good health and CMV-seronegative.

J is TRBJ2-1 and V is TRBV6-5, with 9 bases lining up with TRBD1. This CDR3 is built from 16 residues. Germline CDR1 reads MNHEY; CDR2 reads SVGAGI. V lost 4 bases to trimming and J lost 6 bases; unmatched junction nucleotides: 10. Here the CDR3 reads CASSFQGTGLANEQFF. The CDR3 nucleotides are TGTGCCAGCAGTTTCCAAGGGACAGGGCTGGCCAATGAGCAGTTCTTC.

CDR3 in amino acids: CASSLVSGSEQFF. CDR3 nucleotides: TGCGCCAGCAGCTTGGTTTCGGGGAGTGAGCAGTTCTTC. The chain carries TRBV5-1 and TRBJ2-1; tentative D call: TRBD2 (5 bases). This CDR3 has 13 residues. Trimming stripped 0 bases from V and 9 bases from J, with 10 bases between. Germline CDR1 is SGHRS and CDR2 is YFSETQ. The complete variable domain, with remaining parts taken from reference TRBV5-1 and TRBJ2-1, reads KAGVTQTPRYLIKTRGQQVTLSCSPISGHRSVSWYQQTPGQGLQFLFEYFSETQRNKGNFPGRFSGRQFSNSRSEMNVSTLELGDSALYLCASSLVSGSEQFFGPGTRLTVL.

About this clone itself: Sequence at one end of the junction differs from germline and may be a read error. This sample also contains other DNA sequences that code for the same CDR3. CDR3 nucleotide sequence: TGCAGCGCTGGGGAGGGTCCATGGAACACTGAAGCCTTCTTT. Its translation: CSAGEGPWNTEAFF. The chain couples TRBV29-1 to TRBJ1-1; unclear D gene. CDR3 length: 14 residues. The V gene's germline CDR1 is SQVTM and CDR2 ANQGSEA.

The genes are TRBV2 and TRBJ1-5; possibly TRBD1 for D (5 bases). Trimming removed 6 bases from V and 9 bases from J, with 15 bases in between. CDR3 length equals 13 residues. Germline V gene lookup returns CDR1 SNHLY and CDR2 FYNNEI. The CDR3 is CASSPEGKVPQHF. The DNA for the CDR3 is TGTGCCAGCAGCCCGGAGGGGAAGGTGCCCCAGCATTTT.

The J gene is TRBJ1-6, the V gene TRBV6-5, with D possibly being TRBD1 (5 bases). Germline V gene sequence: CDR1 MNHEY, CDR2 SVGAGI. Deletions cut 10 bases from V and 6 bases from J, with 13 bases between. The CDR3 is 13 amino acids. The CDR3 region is CATCRGFNSPLHF. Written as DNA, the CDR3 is TGTGCCACCTGCCGGGGGTTTAATTCACCCCTCCACTTT.

CDR3 DNA: TGTGCCAGCAGCTTATTTTCGACAACCTCTGGGGCCAACGTCCTGACTTTC. It encodes CASSLFSTTSGANVLTF. This chain joins TRBV7-3 and TRBJ2-6; D not resolved. Per germline, CDR1 SGHTA and CDR2 FQGTGA. Trimming removed 2 bases at V and 0 bases at J, with 11 bases between. The CDR3 is made up of 17 amino acids.

The CDR3 sequence: CAWSRRTADNSPLHF. The CDR3 bases are TGTGCCTGGAGCCGCCGGACAGCTGATAATTCACCCCTCCACTTT. The V call is TRBV30, the J call TRBJ1-6, with D possibly TRBD1 on 6 matching bases. The V gene lost 3 bases and the J gene lost 5 bases, with 14 bases spanning the gap. CDR3 length: 15 amino acids. CDR1 GTSNPN and CDR2 SVGIG come from the germline V gene (reference sequence).